The subject of this entry is one T cell receptor beta chain. The antigen remains undetermined. The V gene end was trimmed by 4 bases and the J gene end by 3 bases; junction bases not matched to a gene: 6. The length of the CDR3 is 15 residues. Germline CDR1 KGHDR, CDR2 SFDVKD. The sample comes from a study of T cell responses to AZD1222 COVID-19 vaccine. Regarding the study as a whole: Two AZD1222 administrations were followed by greater Spike-specific TCR breadth and depth. Close to half of all spike-specific TCRs reportedly target regions of the variants that are unmutated. Possibly, clonal diversity was underestimated; donors were largely white British and included more females. The study found vaccine-associated CD4 TCRs spanning spike, dominant at 160-218 and 743-854.

TCRdb keeps only in-frame clones here, not all; method: immunoSEQ multiplex PCR. Of about 200,000 clones listed, more than 90% are singletons. Specimen: peripheral blood, collected 28 days after the second dose of the MenACWY control vaccine. This chain joins TRBV24-1 and TRBJ2-7; the match to TRBD1 covers 9 bases. This receptor was identified in an adult who received the MenACWY meningococcal vaccine as a control. The CDR3 loop reads CATSESGQGHYEQYF. The CDR3 coding sequence is TGTGCCACCAGTGAATCGGGACAGGGCCACTACGAGCAGTACTTC.